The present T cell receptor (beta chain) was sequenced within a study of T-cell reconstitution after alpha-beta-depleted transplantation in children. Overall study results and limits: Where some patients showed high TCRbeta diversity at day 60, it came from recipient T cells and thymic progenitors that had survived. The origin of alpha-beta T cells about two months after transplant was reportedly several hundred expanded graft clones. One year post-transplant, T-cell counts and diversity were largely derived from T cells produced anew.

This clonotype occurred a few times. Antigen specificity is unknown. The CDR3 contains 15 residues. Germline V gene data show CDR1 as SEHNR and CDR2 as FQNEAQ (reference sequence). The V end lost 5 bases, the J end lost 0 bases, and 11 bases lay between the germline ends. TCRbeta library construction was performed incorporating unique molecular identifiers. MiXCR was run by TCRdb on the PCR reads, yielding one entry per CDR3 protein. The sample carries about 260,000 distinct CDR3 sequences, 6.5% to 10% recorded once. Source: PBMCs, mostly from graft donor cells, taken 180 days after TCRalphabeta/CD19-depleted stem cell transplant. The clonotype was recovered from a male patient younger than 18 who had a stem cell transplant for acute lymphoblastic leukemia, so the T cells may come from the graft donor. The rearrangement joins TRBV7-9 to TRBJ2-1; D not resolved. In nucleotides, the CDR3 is TGTGCCAGCAGCGACCGACCTAGCTCCTACAATGAGCAGTTCTTC. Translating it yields CASSDRPSSYNEQFF.